The TCR beta chain under discussion was sequenced for a study of blood T cells in healthy people across ages. Primers used in a second PCR of about 6 to 11 cycles were a sample-barcoded 5' primer and a J-beta primer mix. Each CDR3 protein is one row after TCRdb ran MiXCR on the 5' RACE reads. In the table there are over 1,300,000 distinct CDR3 sequences, around 59% of which are singletons. V shed 7 bases, J shed 7 bases, and the junction held 9 bases outside the gene matches. The CDR3 contains 13 residues. The V gene's germline CDR1 is SQVTM and CDR2 ANQGSEA. The J gene is TRBJ2-1, the V gene TRBV29-1; 8 positions match TRBD1. This TCR was recovered from a man aged 18 to 30 in good health. Sequencing input: blood. CDR3 sequence (DNA): TGCAGCGACCTGGAGGACAGGGTGAATGAGCAGTTCTTC. Translated, it gives CSDLEDRVNEQFF.